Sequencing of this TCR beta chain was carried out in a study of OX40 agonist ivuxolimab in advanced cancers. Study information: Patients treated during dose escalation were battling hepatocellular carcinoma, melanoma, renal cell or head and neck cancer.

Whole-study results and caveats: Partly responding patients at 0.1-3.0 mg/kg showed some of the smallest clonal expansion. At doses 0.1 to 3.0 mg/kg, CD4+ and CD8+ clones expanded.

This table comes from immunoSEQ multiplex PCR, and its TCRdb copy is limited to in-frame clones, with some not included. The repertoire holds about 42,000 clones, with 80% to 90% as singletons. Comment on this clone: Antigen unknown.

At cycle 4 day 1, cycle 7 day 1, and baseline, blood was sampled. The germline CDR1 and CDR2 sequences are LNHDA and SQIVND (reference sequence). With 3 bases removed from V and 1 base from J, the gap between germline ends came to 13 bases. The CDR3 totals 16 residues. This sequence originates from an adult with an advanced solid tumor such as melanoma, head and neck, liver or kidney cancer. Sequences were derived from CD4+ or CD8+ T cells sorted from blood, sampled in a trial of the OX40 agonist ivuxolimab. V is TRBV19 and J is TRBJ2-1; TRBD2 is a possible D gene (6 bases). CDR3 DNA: TGTGCCAGTAGTATGCGGTCGCGGGGATCCTACAATGAGCAGTTCTTC. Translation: CASSMRSRGSYNEQFF.